This T cell receptor beta chain was obtained from a study of T-cell reconstitution after alpha-beta-depleted transplantation in children. Whole-study findings and limits: As was reported, about two months after transplant, alpha-beta T cells came from several hundred expanded graft clones.

Preparation of the TCRbeta library used unique molecular identifiers. One entry per CDR3 protein, called by TCRdb with MiXCR from the PCR reads. The data hold roughly 32,000 distinct CDR3 sequences, with 6.4% observed a single time. The CDR3 extends over 16 amino acids. V lost 6 bases, J lost 2 bases, and 18 bases lay in between. CDR1 is MDHEN, CDR2 SYDVKM, per germline. This clonotype was detected many times. The antigen is undetermined. The TCR was taken from a child younger than two who had a stem cell transplant for acute myeloid leukemia, so the T cells may come from the graft donor. The chain joins TRBV28 to TRBJ2-3; D gene unclear. The sequencing used peripheral blood, collected 60 days after TCRalphabeta/CD19-depleted stem cell transplant. The CDR3 DNA reads TGTGCCAGCAGAAAAAAGGTGGCCAGTCCCACAGATACGCAGTATTTT. Protein product: CASRKKVASPTDTQYF.